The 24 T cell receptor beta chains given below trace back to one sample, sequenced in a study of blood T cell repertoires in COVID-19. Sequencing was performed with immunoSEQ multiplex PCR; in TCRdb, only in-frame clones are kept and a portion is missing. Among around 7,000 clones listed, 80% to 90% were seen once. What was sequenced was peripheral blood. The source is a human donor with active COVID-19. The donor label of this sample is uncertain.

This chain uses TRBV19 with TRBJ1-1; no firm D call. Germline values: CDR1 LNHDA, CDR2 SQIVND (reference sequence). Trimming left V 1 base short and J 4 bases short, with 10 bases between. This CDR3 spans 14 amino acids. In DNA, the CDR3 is TGTGCCAGTAGTATAGTACGCACAGCCACTGAAGCTTTCTTT. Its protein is CASSIVRTATEAFF.

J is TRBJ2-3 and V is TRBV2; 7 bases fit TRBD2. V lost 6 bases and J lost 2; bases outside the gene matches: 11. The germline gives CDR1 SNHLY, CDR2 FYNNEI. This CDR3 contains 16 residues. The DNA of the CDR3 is TGTGCCAGCAGGGATCTGGGACTAACCGACACAGATACGCAGTATTTT. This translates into CASRDLGLTDTDTQYF.

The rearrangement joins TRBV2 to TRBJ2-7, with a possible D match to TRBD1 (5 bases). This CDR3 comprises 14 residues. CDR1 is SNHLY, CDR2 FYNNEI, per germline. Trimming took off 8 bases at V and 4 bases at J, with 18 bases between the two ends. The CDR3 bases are TGTGCCAGCTTCAGCAGGGTATTAAGTTACGAGCAGTACTTC. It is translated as CASFSRVLSYEQYF.

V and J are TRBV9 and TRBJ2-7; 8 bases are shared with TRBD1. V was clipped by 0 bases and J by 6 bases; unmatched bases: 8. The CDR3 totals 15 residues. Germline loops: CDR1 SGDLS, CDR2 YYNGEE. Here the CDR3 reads CASSVGPQGASEQYF. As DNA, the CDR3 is TGTGCCAGCAGCGTAGGCCCGCAGGGGGCGAGCGAGCAGTACTTC. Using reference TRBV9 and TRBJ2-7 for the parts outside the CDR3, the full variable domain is DSGVTQTPKHLITATGQRVTLRCSPRSGDLSVYWYQQSLDQGLQFLIQYYNGEERAKGNILERFSAQQFPDLHSELNLSSLELGDSALYFCASSVGPQGASEQYFGPGTRLTVT.

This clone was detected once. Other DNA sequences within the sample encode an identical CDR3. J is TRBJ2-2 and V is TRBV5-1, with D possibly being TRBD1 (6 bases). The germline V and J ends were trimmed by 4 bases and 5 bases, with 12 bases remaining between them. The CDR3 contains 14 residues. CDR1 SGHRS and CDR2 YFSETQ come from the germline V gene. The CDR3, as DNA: TGCGCCAGCAGCCTGACAGGCGGGACCGGGGAGCTGTTTTTT. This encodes CASSLTGGTGELFF.

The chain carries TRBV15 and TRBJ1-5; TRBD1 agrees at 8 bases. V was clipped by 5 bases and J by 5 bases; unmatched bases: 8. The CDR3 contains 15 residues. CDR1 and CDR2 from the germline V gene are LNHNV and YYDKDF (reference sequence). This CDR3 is CATSQGAPRDQPQHF. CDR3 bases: TGTGCCACCAGCCAGGGGGCCCCCCGAGATCAGCCCCAGCATTTT.

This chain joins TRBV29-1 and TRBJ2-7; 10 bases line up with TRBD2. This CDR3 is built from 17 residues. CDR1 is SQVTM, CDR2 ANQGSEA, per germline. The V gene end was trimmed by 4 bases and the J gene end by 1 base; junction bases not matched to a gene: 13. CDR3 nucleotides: TGCAGCGTTGTAGGGACTAGCGTAGGGGGGGTATCCTACGAGCAGTACTTC. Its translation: CSVVGTSVGGVSYEQYF.

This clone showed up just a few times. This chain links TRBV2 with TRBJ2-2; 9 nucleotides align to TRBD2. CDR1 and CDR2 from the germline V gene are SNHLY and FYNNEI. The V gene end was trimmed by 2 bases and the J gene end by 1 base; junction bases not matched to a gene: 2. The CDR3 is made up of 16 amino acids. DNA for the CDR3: TGTGCCAGCAGTGAACTTAGCGGGGGGAACACCGGGGAGCTGTTTTTT. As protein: CASSELSGGNTGELFF.

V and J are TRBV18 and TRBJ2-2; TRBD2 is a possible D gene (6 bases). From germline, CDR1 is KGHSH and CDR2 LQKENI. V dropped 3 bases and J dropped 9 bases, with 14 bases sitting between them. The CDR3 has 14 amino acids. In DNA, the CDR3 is TGTGCCAGCTCACCCTCGGAGGGTACCCGGGAGCTGTTTTTT. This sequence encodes CASSPSEGTRELFF. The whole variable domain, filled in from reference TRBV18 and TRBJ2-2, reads NAGVMQNPRHLVRRRGQEARLRCSPMKGHSHVYWYRQLPEEGLKFMVYLQKENIIDESGMPKERFSAEFPKEGPSILRIQQVVRGDSAAYFCASSPSEGTRELFFGEGSRLTVL.

This CDR3 is CASSSSGGYTDTQYF. CDR3 nucleotides: TGTGCCAGCAGCTCTAGCGGGGGGTACACAGATACGCAGTATTTT. The chain links TRBV7-2 to TRBJ2-3; TRBD2 aligns across 11 bases. Germline CDR1 SGHTA, CDR2 FQGNSA. J gave up 2 bases and V 4 bases, and 2 bases lay outside the gene matches. The CDR3 covers 15 residues.

The CDR3 coding sequence is TGTGCCAGCAGTTACTCCCAGGGAGGCGAGCAGTACTTC. It specifies CASSYSQGGEQYF. The chain uses TRBV6-2 or TRBV6-3 and TRBJ2-7; TRBD2 might be the D (6 bases). The CDR3 covers 13 residues. The V gene lost 0 bases and the J gene lost 6 bases, with 9 bases spanning the gap. Germline CDR1 is MNHEY and CDR2 is SVGEGT.

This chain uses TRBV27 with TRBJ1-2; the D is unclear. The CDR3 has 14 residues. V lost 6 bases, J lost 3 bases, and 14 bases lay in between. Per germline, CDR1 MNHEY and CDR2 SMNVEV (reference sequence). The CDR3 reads CASSLTAWDYGYTF. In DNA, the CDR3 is TGTGCCAGCAGCCTTACAGCTTGGGACTATGGCTACACCTTC.

This chain's CDR3 is CASSLDGGESEKLFF. For the CDR3, the DNA is TGTGCCAGCAGCTTAGATGGAGGCGAGAGTGAAAAACTGTTTTTT. The V gene is TRBV7-8, the J gene TRBJ1-4, with D unresolved. Trimming stripped 1 base from V and 7 bases from J, with 13 bases between. From germline, CDR1 is SGHVS and CDR2 FQNEAQ. This CDR3 comprises 15 residues.

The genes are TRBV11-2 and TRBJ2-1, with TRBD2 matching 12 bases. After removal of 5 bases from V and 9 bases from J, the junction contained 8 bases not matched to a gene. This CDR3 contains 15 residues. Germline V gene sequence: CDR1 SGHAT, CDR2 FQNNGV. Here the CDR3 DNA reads TGTGCCAGCAGCCCTCCTAGCGGGAGGGTGGGTGAGCAGTTCTTC. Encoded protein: CASSPPSGRVGEQFF.

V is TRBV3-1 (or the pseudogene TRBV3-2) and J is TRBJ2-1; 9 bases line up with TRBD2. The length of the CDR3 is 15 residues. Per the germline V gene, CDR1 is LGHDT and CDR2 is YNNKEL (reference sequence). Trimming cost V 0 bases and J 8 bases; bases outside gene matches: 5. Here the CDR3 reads CASSQDQAGGDEQFF. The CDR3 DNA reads TGTGCCAGCAGCCAAGATCAAGCGGGGGGCGATGAGCAGTTCTTC.

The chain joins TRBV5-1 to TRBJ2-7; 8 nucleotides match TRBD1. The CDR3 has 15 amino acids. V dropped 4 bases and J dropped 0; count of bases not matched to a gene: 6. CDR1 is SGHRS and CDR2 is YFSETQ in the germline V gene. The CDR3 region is CASSMAGTGSYEQYF. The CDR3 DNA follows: TGCGCCAGCAGCATGGCCGGGACAGGCTCCTACGAGCAGTACTTC.

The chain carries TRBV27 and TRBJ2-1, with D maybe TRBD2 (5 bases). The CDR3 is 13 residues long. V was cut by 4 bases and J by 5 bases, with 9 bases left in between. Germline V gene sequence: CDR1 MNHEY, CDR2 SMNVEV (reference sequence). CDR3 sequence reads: CASSSGLHNEQFF. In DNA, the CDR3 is TGTGCCAGCAGTTCAGGACTCCACAATGAGCAGTTCTTC.

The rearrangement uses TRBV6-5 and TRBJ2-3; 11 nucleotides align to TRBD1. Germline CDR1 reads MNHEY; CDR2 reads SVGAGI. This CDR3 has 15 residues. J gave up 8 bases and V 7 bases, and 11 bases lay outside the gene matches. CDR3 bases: TGTGCCAGCAACACAAGGGACAGGGGGAGAGGTACGCAGTATTTT. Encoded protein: CASNTRDRGRGTQYF.

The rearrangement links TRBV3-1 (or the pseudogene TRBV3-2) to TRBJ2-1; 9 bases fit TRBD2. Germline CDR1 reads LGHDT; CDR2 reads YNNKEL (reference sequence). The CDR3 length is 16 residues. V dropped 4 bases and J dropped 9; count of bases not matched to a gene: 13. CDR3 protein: CASSPRWGGGAGEQFF. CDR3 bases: TGTGCCAGCAGCCCCCGTTGGGGCGGGGGGGCCGGTGAGCAGTTCTTC.

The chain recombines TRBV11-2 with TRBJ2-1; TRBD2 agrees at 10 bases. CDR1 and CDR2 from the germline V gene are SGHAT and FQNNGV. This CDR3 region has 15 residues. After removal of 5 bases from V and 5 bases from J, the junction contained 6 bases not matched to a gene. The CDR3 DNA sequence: TGTGCCAGCAGCACCCGGACTAGCGGACACAATGAGCAGTTCTTC. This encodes CASSTRTSGHNEQFF.

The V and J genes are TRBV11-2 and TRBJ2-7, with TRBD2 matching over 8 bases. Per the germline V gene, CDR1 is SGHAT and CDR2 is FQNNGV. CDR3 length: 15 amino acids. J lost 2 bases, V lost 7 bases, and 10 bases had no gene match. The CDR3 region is CASTTGRGGPYEQYF. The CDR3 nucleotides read TGTGCCAGCACCACCGGGAGGGGCGGGCCCTACGAGCAGTACTTC.

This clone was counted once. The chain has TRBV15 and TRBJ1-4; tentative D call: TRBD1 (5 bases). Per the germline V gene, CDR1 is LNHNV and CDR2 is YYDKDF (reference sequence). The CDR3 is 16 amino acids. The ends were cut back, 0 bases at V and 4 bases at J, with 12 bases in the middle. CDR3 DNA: TGTGCCACCAGCAGAGATCGGGCAGGGCGTAATGAAAAACTGTTTTTT. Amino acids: CATSRDRAGRNEKLFF.

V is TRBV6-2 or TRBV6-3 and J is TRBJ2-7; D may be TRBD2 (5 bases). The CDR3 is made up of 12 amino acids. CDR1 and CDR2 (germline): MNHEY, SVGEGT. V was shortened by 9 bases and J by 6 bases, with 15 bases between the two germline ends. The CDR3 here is CASSRGSGEQYF. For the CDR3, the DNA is TGTGCCAGTAGTAGAGGGAGTGGCGAGCAGTACTTC.

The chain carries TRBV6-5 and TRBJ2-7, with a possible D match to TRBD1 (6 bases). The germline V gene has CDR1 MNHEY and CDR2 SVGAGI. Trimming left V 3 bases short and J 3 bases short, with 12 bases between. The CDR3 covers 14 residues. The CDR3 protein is CASSYGTPHYEQYF. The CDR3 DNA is TGTGCCAGCAGTTATGGGACACCACACTACGAGCAGTACTTC.